This T cell receptor delta chain was captured in a study of γδ T cells in repeated Plasmodium falciparum infection. The germline V gene encodes CDR1 GEAIGNYY and CDR2 EKD. CDR3 size: 13 residues. The V gene lost 0 bases and the J gene lost 5 bases, with 9 bases spanning the gap. Bulk repertoires came from Vgamma9/Vdelta2+ or Vdelta2-negative gammadelta T cells flow-sorted from PBMC. Sequencing covered both gamma and delta TCR chains per sample. TCRdb fed the multiplex PCR reads to CATT. The sample yields 85,000 to 90,000 delta-chain clones, approximately 1.5% seen once. Note on this clone: Only one base separates this from a far larger clonotype, so it likely reflects a read error.

This TCR derives from a pool of human donors (malaria-infected and uninfected, not separated). Sequencing was carried out using gamma-delta T cells from blood. The chain employs TRDV2 and TRDJ1; no firm D call. No J gene is reported in TCRdb; it was inferred here by comparing the DNA with germline. In DNA, the CDR3 is TGTGCCTGTGACACCTTCGGGGCGGATAAACTCATCTTT. It yields the protein CACDTFGADKLIF.